Each of the 3 T cell receptor beta chains below was sequenced from the same sample in a study of shared clonotypes between healthy human individuals. Libraries were prepared by immunoSEQ multiplex PCR; TCRdb keeps only in-frame clonotypes and omits some of them. Of about 1.5 million clones in the sample, around 95% were seen once. The sequenced sample was naive CD4+ T cells sorted from blood. Stated subset: CD45RA+ positively selected. These receptors came from a young man in good health.

This chain uses TRBV28 with TRBJ2-1, with TRBD1 matching over 9 bases. The CDR3 extends over 21 amino acids. J lost 3 bases, V lost 5 bases, and 23 bases had no gene match. Germline V lookup: CDR1 MDHEN, CDR2 SYDVKM. The CDR3 DNA follows: TGTGCCAGCAGTCCTGCAGGTGCCCCGCTACCAACAGGGGGCGACTACAATGAGCAGTTCTTC. This gives the protein CASSPAGAPLPTGGDYNEQFF.

The gene calls are TRBV18 and TRBJ1-2; no clear D. CDR3 length: 15 amino acids. From germline, CDR1 is KGHSH and CDR2 LQKENI. Trimming took off 3 bases at V and 4 bases at J, with 15 bases between the two ends. CDR3 protein: CASSPDQAFSYGYTF. The CDR3 coding sequence is TGTGCCAGCTCACCGGATCAGGCTTTTAGCTATGGCTACACCTTC.

The chain has TRBV5-1 and TRBJ2-5; 8 bases map to TRBD2. Trimming took 0 bases from V and 2 from J; bases not matched to a gene: 3. The CDR3 spans 15 residues. Per the germline V gene, CDR1 is SGHRS and CDR2 is YFSETQ. In DNA form, the CDR3 reads TGCGCCAGCAGCTTGGACGGGAGGGAACAAGAGACCCAGTACTTC. This translates into CASSLDGREQETQYF.